A selection of T cell receptor beta chains follows, all from one sample in a study of OX40 agonist ivuxolimab in advanced cancers. TCRdb keeps only in-frame clones here, not all; method: immunoSEQ multiplex PCR. This sample has 72,000 or so clones, with 88% found just once. This material consisted of CD4+ or CD8+ T cells sorted from blood, taken in a trial of the OX40 agonist ivuxolimab. These receptors originate from an adult with an advanced solid tumor such as melanoma, head and neck, liver or kidney cancer. Both conserved end residues are part of each CDR3. D genes are given only for firm matches. Only part of the rows carry a size: once, few, many, or a class if the clone is expanded.

j_gene,v_gene,abundance,d_gene,CDR3aa,CDR3nt
TRBJ2-1,TRBV18,few,.,CASSPRGRSSHNEQFF,TGTGCCAGCTCACCAAGAGGGAGGTCCTCCCACAATGAGCAGTTCTTC
TRBJ1-5,TRBV4-1,.,.,CASSHIPGTRNQPQHF,TGCGCCAGCAGCCACATACCCGGTACAAGGAATCAGCCCCAGCATTTT
TRBJ2-7,TRBV29-1,.,.,CSVKGGSTYEQYF,TGCAGCGTGAAGGGGGGCAGTACCTACGAGCAGTACTTC
TRBJ2-7,TRBV7-2,.,TRBD1,CASSLSGTGAYEQYF,TGTGCCAGCAGCTTATCAGGGACAGGGGCCTACGAGCAGTACTTC
TRBJ2-3,TRBV29-1,.,TRBD2,CSGGGGAGDTQYF,TGCAGCGGGGGCGGGGGGGCGGGAGATACGCAGTATTTT
TRBJ2-1,TRBV11-3,.,.,CASSLGVFSPLNEQFF,TGTGCCAGCAGCTTAGGTGTTTTCAGCCCCCTGAATGAGCAGTTCTTC
TRBJ2-5,TRBV27,.,.,CASSPGQWGYQETQYF,TGTGCCAGCAGTCCTGGACAGTGGGGGTACCAAGAGACCCAGTACTTC
TRBJ2-7,TRBV7-3,few,TRBD1,CASSQTGGLALYEQYF,TGTGCCAGCAGCCAAACAGGGGGCCTGGCCCTTTACGAGCAGTACTTC
TRBJ1-5,TRBV19,.,TRBD1,CASSFDRGAQPQHF,TGTGCCAGTAGTTTCGACAGGGGGGCGCAGCCCCAGCATTTT
TRBJ2-7,TRBV6-5,.,TRBD1,CASSSGQPSYEQYF,TGTGCCAGCTCCTCGGGACAGCCTTCCTACGAGCAGTACTTC
TRBJ1-3,TRBV30,few,TRBD1,CAWKGAGGGNTIYF,TGTGCCTGGAAGGGGGCTGGGGGTGGAAACACCATATATTTT